These T cell receptor beta chains were read from a single sample in a study of blood T cell repertoires in COVID-19. The repertoire was sequenced with immunoSEQ multiplex PCR; TCRdb's copy has only in-frame clones and lacks some. The table lists approximately 150,000 clones, under 95% of them singletons. Sequenced input: peripheral blood. The source is a man aged 60 to 75 with active or convalescent COVID-19. Both conserved end residues are part of each CDR3. A D gene is named only where the DNA matches it firmly. Clone size appears in some rows only: once, few, many, or a class for an expanded clone.

j_gene | abundance | v_gene | d_gene | CDR3nt | CDR3aa
TRBJ2-2 | . | TRBV27 | TRBD1 | TGTGCCAGCAGTTATAACAGGGGAATGAACACCGGGGAGCTGTTTTTT | CASSYNRGMNTGELFF
TRBJ2-5 | . | TRBV5-4 | . | TGTGCCAGCAGCTCGGGACTCTGGGGCCAAGAGACCCAGTACTTC | CASSSGLWGQETQYF
TRBJ1-2 | . | TRBV6-6 | . | TGTGCCAGCAGCGACCTAGGATATGGCTACACCTTC | CASSDLGYGYTF
TRBJ1-6 | . | TRBV19 | TRBD1 | TGTGCCAGTAGACAGGGGGGAGATAATTCACCCCTCCACTTT | CASRQGGDNSPLHF
TRBJ2-5 | . | TRBV11-2 | TRBD2 | TGTGCCAGCAGCTCCCGGACTAGCGGGGGTTGGGAGACCCAGTACTTC | CASSSRTSGGWETQYF
TRBJ1-2 | . | TRBV27 | . | TGTGCCAGCAGTTTATCGGTGGGGGGTGGCTATGGCTACACCTTC | CASSLSVGGGYGYTF
TRBJ1-2 | . | TRBV5-4 | . | TGTGCCAGCAGTTCCACCCGGCGGGGCTACACCTTC | CASSSTRRGYTF
TRBJ1-6 | . | TRBV10-3 | TRBD1 | TGTGCCATCAGGCGGGACAGTAATTCACCCCTCCACTTT | CAIRRDSNSPLHF
TRBJ2-3 | . | TRBV19 | TRBD2 | TGTGCCAGTAGTATAGCTAGCGGGAGTCCAGATACGCAGTATTTT | CASSIASGSPDTQYF
TRBJ2-2 | . | TRBV13 | . | TGTGCCAGCAGCCTCCAGACCGGGGAGCTGTTTTTT | CASSLQTGELFF
TRBJ1-5 | . | TRBV3-1/TRBV3-2 | . | TGTGCCAGCAGCCAATTTTCGGATCAGCCCCAGCATTTT | CASSQFSDQPQHF
TRBJ2-3 | once | TRBV29-1 | . | TGCAGCGTCTCAAGGGGCGCGGCCACAGATACGCAGTATTTT | CSVSRGAATDTQYF
TRBJ2-3 | . | TRBV14 | . | TGTGCCAGCAGCCAAGACATCAATTCGGCAGATACGCAGTATTTT | CASSQDINSADTQYF
TRBJ1-1 | . | TRBV19 | TRBD1 | TGTGCCAGTAATTTGAGGGGGCAGAGCACTGAAGCTTTCTTT | CASNLRGQSTEAFF
TRBJ2-3 | . | TRBV6-1 | . | TGTGCCAGCAGTGAATTAGGGGGAGATACGCAGTATTTT | CASSELGGDTQYF
TRBJ2-7 | . | TRBV27 | TRBD1 | TGTGCCAGCAGTTGGGACAGGGATGCCTACGAGCAGTACTTC | CASSWDRDAYEQYF
TRBJ1-2 | . | TRBV5-1 | TRBD1 | TGCGCCAGCAGCGAGGGACAGGGGAACTATGGCTACACCTTC | CASSEGQGNYGYTF
TRBJ1-4 | . | TRBV6-5 | . | TGTGCCAGCAGGAACACGGAGGGTGAAAAACTGTTTTTT | CASRNTEGEKLFF
TRBJ2-1 | . | TRBV11-2 | . | TGTGCCAGCAGCTTAAGGCAGGAGGGTGAGCAGTTCTTC | CASSLRQEGEQFF
TRBJ2-1 | . | TRBV5-1 | TRBD1 | TGCGCCAGCAGCCAACAGGGGATATTGAATGAGCAGTTCTTC | CASSQQGILNEQFF
TRBJ2-2 | once | TRBV5-4 | . | TGTGCCAGCAGCTTGGGCGCACCCGGGACCGGGGAGCTGTTTTTT | CASSLGAPGTGELFF
TRBJ1-4 | . | TRBV18 | TRBD1 | TGTGCCAGCTCACCCCGGGACAGGGATAATGAAAAACTGTTTTTT | CASSPRDRDNEKLFF
TRBJ1-2 | . | TRBV18 | . | TGTGCCAGCTCACGGGCAGCTAACTATGGCTACACCTTC | CASSRAANYGYTF
TRBJ1-5 | few | TRBV18 | TRBD1 | TGTGCCAGCTCACCAAGAGGGACAGCATATAGCAATCAGCCCCAGCATTTT | CASSPRGTAYSNQPQHF
TRBJ2-2 | . | TRBV7-2 | . | TGTGCCAGCAGGGGGGGACAGCTGTTTTCCGGGGAGCTGTTTTTT | CASRGGQLFSGELFF
TRBJ1-1 | . | TRBV2 | . | TGTGCCAGCAGTCGACCCCCTACGGGGGTGAACACTGAAGCTTTCTTT | CASSRPPTGVNTEAFF
TRBJ1-3 | . | TRBV25-1 | . | TGTGCCAGCAGTGAAACAATCCGTGGCTCTGGAAACACCATATATTTT | CASSETIRGSGNTIYF
TRBJ2-1 | . | TRBV3-1/TRBV3-2 | . | TGTGCCAGCAGCCAAGATGGGGGACTCTACAATGAGCAGTTCTTC | CASSQDGGLYNEQFF
TRBJ1-5 | . | TRBV12-3/TRBV12-4 | . | TGTGCCAGCAGTTTGGCATGGAATCAGCCCCAGCATTTT | CASSLAWNQPQHF
TRBJ1-2 | . | TRBV10-3 | . | TGTGCCATCAGTGAGTCGAAGAGAAACTATGGCTACACCTTC | CAISESKRNYGYTF
TRBJ2-5 | . | TRBV7-6 | TRBD1 | TGTGCCAGCAGCTTAGCGCTATCCAGGGGGCGAGAGACCCAGTACTTC | CASSLALSRGRETQYF
TRBJ2-1 | once | TRBV2 | TRBD2 | TGTGCCAGCAGTATTAGCGGGAGTAAGTACAATGAGCAGTTCTTC | CASSISGSKYNEQFF
TRBJ2-1 | . | TRBV18 | TRBD2 | TGTGCCAGCTCACAGGGACTAGCGCTGAACAATGAGCAGTTCTTC | CASSQGLALNNEQFF
TRBJ1-3 | . | TRBV10-3 | . | TGTGCCATCACAGGCTCTGGAAACACCATATATTTT | CAITGSGNTIYF
TRBJ1-1 | once | TRBV5-4 | . | TGTGCCAGCAGCTTTTCGATAGGGGCGGGGGACACTGAAGCTTTCTTT | CASSFSIGAGDTEAFF
TRBJ2-3 | . | TRBV7-7 | TRBD1 | TGTGCCAGCGGGACAGGGAGGGGCACAGATACGCAGTATTTT | CASGTGRGTDTQYF
TRBJ1-3 | . | TRBV19 | . | TGTGCCAGTAGTATGAGGGCCTCCTCTGGAAACACCATATATTTT | CASSMRASSGNTIYF
TRBJ1-1 | . | TRBV14 | . | TGTGCCAGCACCACGACAGCGGGTGGCACTGAAGCTTTCTTT | CASTTTAGGTEAFF
TRBJ2-7 | . | TRBV14 | TRBD2 | TGTGCCAGCAGCCAAGATTACCTAGCGGGGACTCACGAGCAGTACTTC | CASSQDYLAGTHEQYF
TRBJ2-3 | . | TRBV10-1 | . | TGCGCCAGCAGTGAAGGTGGCGCGGGCACAGATACGCAGTATTTT | CASSEGGAGTDTQYF
TRBJ1-5 | . | TRBV7-2 | . | TGTGCCAGCAGCTTAGCAAGGGGAGGCCAGCCCCAGCATTTT | CASSLARGGQPQHF
TRBJ2-5 | once | TRBV7-9 | . | TGTGCCAGCAGCTTATCCAACGACCTGTTCGGGACTTACTTC | CASSLSNDLFGTYF
TRBJ2-3 | . | TRBV5-1 | TRBD2 | TGCGCCAGCAGCTTAGGACTAGCGGGGGGCCCTTACACAGATACGCAGTATTTT | CASSLGLAGGPYTDTQYF
TRBJ1-1 | . | TRBV5-4 | . | TGTGCCAGCAGCTTCTTCCTTCAGGTAAACACTGAAGCTTTCTTT | CASSFFLQVNTEAFF
TRBJ1-1 | once | TRBV6-5 | . | TGTGCCAGCAGCCCCCCCTGGGGGCAGAACACTGAAGCTTTCTTT | CASSPPWGQNTEAFF
TRBJ1-1 | . | TRBV6-1 | . | TGTGCCAGCAGTGAAGCTACCGGAGTTACTGAAGCTTTCTTT | CASSEATGVTEAFF